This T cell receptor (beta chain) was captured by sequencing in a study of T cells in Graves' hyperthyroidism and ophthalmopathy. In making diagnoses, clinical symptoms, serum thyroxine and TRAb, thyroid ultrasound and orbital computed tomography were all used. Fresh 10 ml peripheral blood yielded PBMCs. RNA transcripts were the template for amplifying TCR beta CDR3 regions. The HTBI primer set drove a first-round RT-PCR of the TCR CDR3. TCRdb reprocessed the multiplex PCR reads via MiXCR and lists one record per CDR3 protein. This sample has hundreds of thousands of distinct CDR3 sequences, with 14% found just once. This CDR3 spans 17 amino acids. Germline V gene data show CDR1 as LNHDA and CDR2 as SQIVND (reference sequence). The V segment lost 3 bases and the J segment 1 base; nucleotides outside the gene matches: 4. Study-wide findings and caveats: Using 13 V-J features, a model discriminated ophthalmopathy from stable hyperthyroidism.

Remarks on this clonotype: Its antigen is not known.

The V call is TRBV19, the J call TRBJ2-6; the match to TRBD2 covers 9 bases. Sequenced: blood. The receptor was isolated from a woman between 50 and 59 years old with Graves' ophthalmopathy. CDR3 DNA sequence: TGTGCCAGTAGTATGGGCCTAGCGGGGTCTGGGGCCAACGTCCTGACTTTC. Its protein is CASSMGLAGSGANVLTF.